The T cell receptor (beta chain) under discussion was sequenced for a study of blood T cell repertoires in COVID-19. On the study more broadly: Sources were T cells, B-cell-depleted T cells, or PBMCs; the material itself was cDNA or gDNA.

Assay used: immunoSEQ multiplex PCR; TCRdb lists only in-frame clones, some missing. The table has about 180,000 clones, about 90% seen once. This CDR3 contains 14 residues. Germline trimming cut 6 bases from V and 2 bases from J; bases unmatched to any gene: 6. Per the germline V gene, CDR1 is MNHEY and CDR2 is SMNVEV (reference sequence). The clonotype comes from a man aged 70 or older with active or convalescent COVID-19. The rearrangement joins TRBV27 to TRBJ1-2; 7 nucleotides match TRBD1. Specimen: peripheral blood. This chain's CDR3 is CASRQDRLNYGYTF. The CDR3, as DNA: TGTGCCAGCAGGCAGGACAGGCTAAACTATGGCTACACCTTC.